The entry below describes one T cell receptor (beta chain). TCRdb's table, derived via immunoSEQ multiplex PCR, lists solely in-frame clones and lacks some. The table includes nearly 400,000 clones, 85% to 90% detected once. Individuals drawn from under 30 US areas were roughly 18 to 89 years old. Researchers sorted participants into cohorts using their self-reported clinical history. The data were obtained in a study of blood T cell repertoires in COVID-19. Background on the study: Material from acute and convalescent COVID-19 was sourced from the United States, Italy and Spain. PBMCs, B-cell-depleted T cells, or T cells provided the cDNA or gDNA that made up the material.

There are 15 residues in the CDR3. Trimming cost V 3 bases and J 3 bases; bases outside gene matches: 7. CDR1 is MGHRA and CDR2 is YSYEKL in the germline V gene. The clonotype was recovered from a woman in her 30s who had recovered from COVID-19. Input material: PBMCs or T cells enriched from blood (not recorded which). The V call is TRBV4-1, the J call TRBJ1-2, with TRBD1 matching 7 bases. CDR3 nucleotides: TGCGCCAGCAGCCACATCGTAGGGACAGACTATGGCTACACCTTC. Translation: CASSHIVGTDYGYTF.